This TCR beta chain was observed in a study of T cell responses to AZD1222 COVID-19 vaccine. TCRdb's table, derived via immunoSEQ multiplex PCR, lists solely in-frame clones and lacks some. The sample consists of around 120,000 clones, roughly 91% of them appearing once. Of note for this clone: Its antigen is not identified.

The V gene end was trimmed by 0 bases and the J gene end by 3 bases; junction bases not matched to a gene: 8. Germline lookup yields CDR1 SGHNT and CDR2 YYREEE (reference sequence). The CDR3 is 17 amino acids. The study, taken as a whole, reports: Only a handful of AZD1222 recipients were seropositive at baseline. Once two AZD1222 doses were given, Spike-specific TCR breadth and depth went up. No repertoire was sampled before or during the peak T cell response, only after it. Mostly white British, mostly female donors; authors suggested clonal diversity may be underestimated.

This sample comprised peripheral blood, obtained on day 0 of MenACWY control vaccination. The J gene is TRBJ2-7, the V gene TRBV5-4; 11 bases map to TRBD2. This receptor was obtained from an adult in good health. The CDR3 sequence: CASSLDLSGRAHYEQYF. The CDR3 DNA follows: TGTGCCAGCAGCTTGGATCTTAGCGGGAGGGCCCACTACGAGCAGTACTTC.